The 2 T cell receptor beta chains reported below all come from one sample, sequenced in a study of vaccination effects on CD4 cells after COVID-19. Profiling relied on immunoSEQ multiplex PCR, and the TCRdb table lists in-frame clones only, not all of them. The data show around 56,000 clones, over 60% seen once. Their antigens remain unidentified. Cultured cells yielded isolated CD4+ T cells after more than nine days. Sequenced here: CD4+ T cells from PBMCs cultured without peptide, sampled before COVID-19 vaccination. These receptors all stem from a human donor who received a COVID-19 vaccine.

The chain employs TRBV15 and TRBJ2-2, with a tentative D call TRBD1 (6 bases). Germline V gene lookup returns CDR1 LNHNV and CDR2 YYDKDF (reference sequence). Trimming cost V 1 base and J 4 bases, with 10 bases left between them. The CDR3 runs 15 residues. CDR3 sequence: CATSRGQVGTGELFF. CDR3 bases: TGTGCCACCAGCAGAGGACAGGTTGGCACCGGGGAGCTGTTTTTT.

The CDR3 sequence: CASSLTGGEKLFF. For the CDR3, the DNA is TGTGCCAGCAGCTTGACAGGGGGAGAAAAACTGTTTTTT. V usage is TRBV7-2 and J usage is TRBJ1-4; 9 positions agree with TRBD1. Germline trimming cut 3 bases from V and 8 bases from J; bases unmatched to any gene: 1. The CDR3 runs 13 residues. CDR1 is SGHTA, CDR2 FQGNSA, per germline.